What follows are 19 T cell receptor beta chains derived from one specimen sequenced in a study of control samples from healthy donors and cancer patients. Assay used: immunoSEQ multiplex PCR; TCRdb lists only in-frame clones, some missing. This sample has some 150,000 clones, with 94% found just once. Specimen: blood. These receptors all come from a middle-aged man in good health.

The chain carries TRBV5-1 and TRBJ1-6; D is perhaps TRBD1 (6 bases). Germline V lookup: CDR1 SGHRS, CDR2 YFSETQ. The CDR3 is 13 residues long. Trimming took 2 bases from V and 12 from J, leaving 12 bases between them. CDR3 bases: TGCGCCAGCAGCTTATCAGGGGTAGGACCCCTCCACTTT. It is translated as CASSLSGVGPLHF.

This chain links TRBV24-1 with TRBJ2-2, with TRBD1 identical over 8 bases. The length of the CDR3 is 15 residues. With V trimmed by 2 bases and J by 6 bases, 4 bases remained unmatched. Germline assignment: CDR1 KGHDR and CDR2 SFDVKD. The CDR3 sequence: CATSDSGQVAGELFF. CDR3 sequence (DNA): TGTGCCACCAGTGATTCGGGACAGGTAGCCGGGGAGCTGTTTTTT.

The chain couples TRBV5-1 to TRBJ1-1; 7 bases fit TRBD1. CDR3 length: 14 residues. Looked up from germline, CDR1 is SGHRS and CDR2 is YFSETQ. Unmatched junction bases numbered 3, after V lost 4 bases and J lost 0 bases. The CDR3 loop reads CASSGTVLNTEAFF. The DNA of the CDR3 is TGCGCCAGCAGCGGGACAGTTCTGAACACTGAAGCTTTCTTT.

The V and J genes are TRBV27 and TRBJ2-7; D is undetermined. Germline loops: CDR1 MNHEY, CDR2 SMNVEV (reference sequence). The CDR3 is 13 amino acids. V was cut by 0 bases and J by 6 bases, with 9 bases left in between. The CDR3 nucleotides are TGTGCCAGCAGTTTATCTAGGAGTGCCGAGCAGTACTTC. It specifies CASSLSRSAEQYF.

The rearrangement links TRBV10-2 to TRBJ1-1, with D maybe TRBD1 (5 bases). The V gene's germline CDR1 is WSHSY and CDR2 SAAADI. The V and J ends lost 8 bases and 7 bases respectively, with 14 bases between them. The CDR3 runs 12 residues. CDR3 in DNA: TGCGCCAGCCGGGACCAACCCTATGAAGCTTTCTTT. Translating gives CASRDQPYEAFF.

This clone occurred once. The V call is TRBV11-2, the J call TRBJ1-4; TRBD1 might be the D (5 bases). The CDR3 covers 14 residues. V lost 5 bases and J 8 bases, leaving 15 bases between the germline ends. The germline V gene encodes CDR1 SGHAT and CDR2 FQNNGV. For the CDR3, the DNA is TGTGCCAGCAGCCGGGGGGGGATGGAAGAAAAACTGTTTTTT. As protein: CASSRGGMEEKLFF. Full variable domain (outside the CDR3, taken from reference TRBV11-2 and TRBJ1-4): EAGVAQSPRYKIIEKRQSVAFWCNPISGHATLYWYQQILGQGPKLLIQFQNNGVVDDSQLPKDRFSAERLKGVDSTLKIQPAKLEDSAVYLCASSRGGMEEKLFFGSGTQLSVL.

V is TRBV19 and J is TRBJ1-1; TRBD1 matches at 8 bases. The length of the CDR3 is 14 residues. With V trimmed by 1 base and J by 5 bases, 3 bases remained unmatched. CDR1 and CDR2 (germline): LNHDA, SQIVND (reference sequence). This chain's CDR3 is CASSIGTGMTEAFF. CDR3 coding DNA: TGTGCCAGTAGTATAGGGACAGGGATGACTGAAGCTTTCTTT.

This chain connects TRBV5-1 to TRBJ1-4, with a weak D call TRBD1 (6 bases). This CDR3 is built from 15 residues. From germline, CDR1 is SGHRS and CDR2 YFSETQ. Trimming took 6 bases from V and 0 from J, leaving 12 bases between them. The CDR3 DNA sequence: TGCGCCAGCACACAGGGCAGTGCAACTAATGAAAAACTGTTTTTT. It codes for CASTQGSATNEKLFF.

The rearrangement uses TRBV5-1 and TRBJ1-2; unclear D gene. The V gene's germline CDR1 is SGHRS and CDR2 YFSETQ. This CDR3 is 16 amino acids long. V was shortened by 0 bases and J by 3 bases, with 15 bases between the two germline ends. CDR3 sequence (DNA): TGCGCCAGCAGCTTGGACGGAACCCCGGTTTACTATGGCTACACCTTC. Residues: CASSLDGTPVYYGYTF.

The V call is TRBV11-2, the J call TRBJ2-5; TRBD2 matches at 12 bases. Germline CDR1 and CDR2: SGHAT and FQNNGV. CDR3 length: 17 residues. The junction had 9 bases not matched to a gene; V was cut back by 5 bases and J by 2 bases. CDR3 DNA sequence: TGTGCCAGCAGCCACCACCTAGCGGGGGGGCTTCAAGAGACCCAGTACTTC. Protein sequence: CASSHHLAGGLQETQYF.

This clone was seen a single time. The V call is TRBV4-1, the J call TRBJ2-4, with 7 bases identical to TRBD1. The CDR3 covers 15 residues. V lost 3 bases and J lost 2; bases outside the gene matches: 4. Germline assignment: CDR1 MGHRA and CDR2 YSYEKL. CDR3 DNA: TGCGCCAGCAGCCAGCAGACAGGGACCAAAAACATTCAGTACTTC. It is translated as CASSQQTGTKNIQYF.

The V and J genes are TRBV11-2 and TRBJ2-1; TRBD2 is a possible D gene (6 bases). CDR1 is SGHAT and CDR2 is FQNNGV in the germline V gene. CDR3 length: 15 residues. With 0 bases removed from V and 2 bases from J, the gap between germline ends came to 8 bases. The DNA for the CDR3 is TGTGCCAGCAGCTTAGAAGCGGGCCCCTACAATGAGCAGTTCTTC. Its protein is CASSLEAGPYNEQFF.

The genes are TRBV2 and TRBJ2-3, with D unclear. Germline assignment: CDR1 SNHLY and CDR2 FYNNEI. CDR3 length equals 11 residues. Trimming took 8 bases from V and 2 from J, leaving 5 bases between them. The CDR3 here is CASGVTDTQYF. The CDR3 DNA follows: TGTGCCAGCGGAGTCACAGATACGCAGTATTTT.

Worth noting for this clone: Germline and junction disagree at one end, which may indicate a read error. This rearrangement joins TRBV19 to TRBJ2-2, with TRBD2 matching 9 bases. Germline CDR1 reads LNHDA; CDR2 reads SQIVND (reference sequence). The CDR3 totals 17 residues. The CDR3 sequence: CASMSVGLAQNNGELFF. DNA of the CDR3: TGTGCCAGTATGAGTGTTGGACTAGCGCAGAACAACGGGGAGCTGTTTTTT.

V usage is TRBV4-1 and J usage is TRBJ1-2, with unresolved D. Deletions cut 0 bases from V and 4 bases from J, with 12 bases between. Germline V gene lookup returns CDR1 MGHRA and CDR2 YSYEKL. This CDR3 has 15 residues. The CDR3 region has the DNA TGCGCCAGCAGCCAAGAGCCCGGGGTCGGCTATGGCTACACCTTC. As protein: CASSQEPGVGYGYTF.

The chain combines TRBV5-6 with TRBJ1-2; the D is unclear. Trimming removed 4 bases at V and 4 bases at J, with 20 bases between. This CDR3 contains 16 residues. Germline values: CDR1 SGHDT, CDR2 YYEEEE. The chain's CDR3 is CASSTPSETSSYGYTF. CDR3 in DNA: TGTGCCAGCAGCACGCCCTCAGAGACTTCTTCCTATGGCTACACCTTC. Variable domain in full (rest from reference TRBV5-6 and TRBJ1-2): DAGVTQSPTHLIKTRGQQVTLRCSPKSGHDTVSWYQQALGQGPQFIFQYYEEEERQRGNFPDRFSGHQFPNYSSELNVNALLLGDSALYLCASSTPSETSSYGYTFGSGTRLTVV.

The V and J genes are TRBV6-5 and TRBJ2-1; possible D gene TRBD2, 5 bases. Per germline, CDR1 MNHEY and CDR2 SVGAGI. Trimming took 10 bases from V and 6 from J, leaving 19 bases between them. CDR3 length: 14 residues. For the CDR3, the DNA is TGTGCCACCGTCGGAACCGGGAAGAGCAATGAGCAGTTCTTC. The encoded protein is CATVGTGKSNEQFF.

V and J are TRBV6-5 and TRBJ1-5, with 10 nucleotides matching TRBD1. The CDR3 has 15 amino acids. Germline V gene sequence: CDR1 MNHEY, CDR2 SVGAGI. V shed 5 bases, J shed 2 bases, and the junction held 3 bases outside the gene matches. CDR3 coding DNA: TGTGCCAGCAGTCCGGACAGGGGGGGCAATCAGCCCCAGCATTTT. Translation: CASSPDRGGNQPQHF.

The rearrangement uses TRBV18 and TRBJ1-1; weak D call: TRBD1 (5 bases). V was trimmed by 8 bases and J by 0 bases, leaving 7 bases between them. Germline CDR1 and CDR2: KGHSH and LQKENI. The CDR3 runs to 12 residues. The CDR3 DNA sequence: TGTGCCAGCCGGGGGGTGAACACTGAAGCTTTCTTT. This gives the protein CASRGVNTEAFF.